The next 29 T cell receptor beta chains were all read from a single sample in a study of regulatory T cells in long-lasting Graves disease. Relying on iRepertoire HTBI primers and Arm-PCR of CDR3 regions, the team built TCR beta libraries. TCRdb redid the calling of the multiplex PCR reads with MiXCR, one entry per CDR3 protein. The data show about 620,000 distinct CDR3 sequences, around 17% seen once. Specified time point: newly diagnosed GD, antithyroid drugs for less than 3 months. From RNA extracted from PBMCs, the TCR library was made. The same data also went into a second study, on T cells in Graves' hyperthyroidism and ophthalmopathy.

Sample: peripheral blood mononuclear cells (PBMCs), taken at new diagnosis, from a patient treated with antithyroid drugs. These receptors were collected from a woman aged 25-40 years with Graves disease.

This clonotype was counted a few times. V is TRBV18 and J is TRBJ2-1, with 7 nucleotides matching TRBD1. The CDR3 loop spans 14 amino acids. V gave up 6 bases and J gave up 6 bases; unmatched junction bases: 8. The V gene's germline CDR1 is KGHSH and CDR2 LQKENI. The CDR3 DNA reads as TGTGCCAGCTCGACCGGGACAGCTTCCAATGAGCAGTTCTTC. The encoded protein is CASSTGTASNEQFF.

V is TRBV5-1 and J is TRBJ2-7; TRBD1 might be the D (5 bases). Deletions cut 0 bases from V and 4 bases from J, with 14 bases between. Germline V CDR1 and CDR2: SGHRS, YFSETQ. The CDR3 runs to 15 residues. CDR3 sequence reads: CASSLEGHPAYEQYF. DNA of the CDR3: TGCGCCAGCAGCTTGGAGGGGCACCCGGCGTACGAGCAGTACTTC.

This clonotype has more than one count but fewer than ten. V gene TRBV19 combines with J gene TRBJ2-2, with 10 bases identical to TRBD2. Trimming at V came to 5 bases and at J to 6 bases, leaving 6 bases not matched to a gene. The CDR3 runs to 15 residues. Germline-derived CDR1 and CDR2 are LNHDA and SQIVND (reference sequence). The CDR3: CASSLLAGVPGELFF. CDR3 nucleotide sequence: TGTGCCAGTAGTTTGCTAGCGGGAGTACCCGGGGAGCTGTTTTTT.

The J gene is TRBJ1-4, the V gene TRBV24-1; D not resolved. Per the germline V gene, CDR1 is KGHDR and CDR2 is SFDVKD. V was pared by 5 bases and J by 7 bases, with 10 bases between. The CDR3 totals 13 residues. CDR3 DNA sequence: TGTGCCACCAGTGGCCGGGGAGGTGAAAAACTGTTTTTT. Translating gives CATSGRGGEKLFF.

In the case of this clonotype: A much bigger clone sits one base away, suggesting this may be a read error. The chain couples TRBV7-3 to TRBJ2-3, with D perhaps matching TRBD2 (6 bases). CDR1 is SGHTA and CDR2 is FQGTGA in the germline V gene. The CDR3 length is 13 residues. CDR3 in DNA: TGTGCCAGCTCCGGGGGAGACTTAGATACGCAGTGTTTT. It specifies CASSGGDLDTQCF.

CDR3 residues: CASSLRELVNEQFF. The CDR3, as DNA: TGTGCCAGCAGTTTGAGGGAGTTGGTCAATGAGCAGTTCTTC. V is TRBV27 and J is TRBJ2-1; maybe TRBD2 (5 bases). V lost 3 bases and J lost 6, with 12 bases in between. Germline assignment: CDR1 MNHEY and CDR2 SMNVEV (reference sequence). The CDR3 totals 14 residues.

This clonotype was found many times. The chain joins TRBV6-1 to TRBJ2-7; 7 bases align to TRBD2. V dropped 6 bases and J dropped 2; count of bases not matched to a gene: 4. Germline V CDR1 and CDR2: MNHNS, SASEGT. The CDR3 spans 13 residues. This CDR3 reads CASRGRGTYEQYF. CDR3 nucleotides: TGTGCCAGCAGAGGGAGGGGAACCTACGAGCAGTACTTC.

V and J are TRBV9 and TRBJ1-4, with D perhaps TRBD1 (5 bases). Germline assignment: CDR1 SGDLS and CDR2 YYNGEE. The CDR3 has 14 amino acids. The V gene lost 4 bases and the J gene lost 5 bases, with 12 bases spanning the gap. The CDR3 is CASSTRDGNEKLFF. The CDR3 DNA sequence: TGTGCCAGCAGCACCCGGGACGGGAATGAAAAACTGTTTTTT.

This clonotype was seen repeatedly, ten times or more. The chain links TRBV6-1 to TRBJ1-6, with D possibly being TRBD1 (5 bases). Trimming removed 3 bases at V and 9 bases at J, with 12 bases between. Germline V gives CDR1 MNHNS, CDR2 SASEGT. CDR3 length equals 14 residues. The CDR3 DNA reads TGTGCCAGCAGTGACCCAGGGTGGATTTCACCCCTCCACTTT. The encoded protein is CASSDPGWISPLHF.

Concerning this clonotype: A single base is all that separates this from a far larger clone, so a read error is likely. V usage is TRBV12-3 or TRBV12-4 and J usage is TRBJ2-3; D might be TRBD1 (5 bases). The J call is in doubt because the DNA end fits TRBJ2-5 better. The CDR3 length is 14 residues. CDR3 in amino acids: CASASGPRGETQYF. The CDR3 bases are TGTGCCAGCGCCTCAGGGCCTAGGGGAGAGACCCAGTACTTC.

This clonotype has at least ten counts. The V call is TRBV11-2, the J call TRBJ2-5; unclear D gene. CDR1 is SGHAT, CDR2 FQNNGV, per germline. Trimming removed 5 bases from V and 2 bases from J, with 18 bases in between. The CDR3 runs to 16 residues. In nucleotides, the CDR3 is TGTGCCAGCAGCCTATGGACCGTCGAACCTCAAGAGACCCAGTACTTC. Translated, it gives CASSLWTVEPQETQYF.

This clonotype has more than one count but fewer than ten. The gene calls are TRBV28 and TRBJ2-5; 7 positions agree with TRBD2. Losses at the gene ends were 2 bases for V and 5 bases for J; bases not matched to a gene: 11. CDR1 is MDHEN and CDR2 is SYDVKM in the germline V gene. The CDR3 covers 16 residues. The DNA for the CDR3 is TGTGCCAGCAGTTTAGGGAGGCAGCGGGATGGGGAGACCCAGTACTTC. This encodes CASSLGRQRDGETQYF.

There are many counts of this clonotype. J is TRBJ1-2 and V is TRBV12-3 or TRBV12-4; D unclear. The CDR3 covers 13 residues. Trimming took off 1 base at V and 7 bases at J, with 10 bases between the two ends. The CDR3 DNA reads TGTGCCAGCAGTTTAGGACGTTTAAGTGGCTACACCTTC. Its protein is CASSLGRLSGYTF.

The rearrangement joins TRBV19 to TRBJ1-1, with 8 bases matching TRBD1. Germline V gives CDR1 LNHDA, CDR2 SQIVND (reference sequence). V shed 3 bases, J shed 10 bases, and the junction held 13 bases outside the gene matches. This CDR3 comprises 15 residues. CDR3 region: CASSIQRTGFNSAFF. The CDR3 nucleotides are TGTGCCAGTAGTATTCAGCGGACAGGGTTTAATTCAGCTTTCTTT. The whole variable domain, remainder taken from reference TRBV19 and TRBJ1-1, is DGGITQSPKYLFRKEGQNVTLSCEQNLNHDAMYWYRQDPGQGLRLIYYSQIVNDFQKGDIAEGYSVSREKKESFPLTVTSAQKNPTAFYLCASSIQRTGFNSAFFGQGTRLTVV.

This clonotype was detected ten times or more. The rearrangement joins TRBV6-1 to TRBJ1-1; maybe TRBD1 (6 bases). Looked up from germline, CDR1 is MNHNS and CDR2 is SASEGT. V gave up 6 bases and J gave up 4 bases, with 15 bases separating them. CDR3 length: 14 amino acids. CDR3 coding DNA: TGTGCCAGCAGAAGGGAGGGGGGGAGCACTGAAGCTTTCTTT. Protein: CASRREGGSTEAFF.

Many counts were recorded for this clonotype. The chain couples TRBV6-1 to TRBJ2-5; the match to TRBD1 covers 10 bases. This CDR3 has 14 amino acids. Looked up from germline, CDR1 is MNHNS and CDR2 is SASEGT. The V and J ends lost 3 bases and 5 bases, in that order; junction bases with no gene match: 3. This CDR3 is CASSETGGDETQYF. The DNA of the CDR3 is TGTGCCAGCAGTGAGACAGGGGGCGACGAGACCCAGTACTTC.

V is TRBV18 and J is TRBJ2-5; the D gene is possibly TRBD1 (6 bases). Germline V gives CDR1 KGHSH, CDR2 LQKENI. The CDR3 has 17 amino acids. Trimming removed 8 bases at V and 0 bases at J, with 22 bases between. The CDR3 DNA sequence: TGTGCCAGCAGCCAAAAACGCCCCGGACAGTACCAAGAGACCCAGTACTTC. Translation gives CASSQKRPGQYQETQYF.

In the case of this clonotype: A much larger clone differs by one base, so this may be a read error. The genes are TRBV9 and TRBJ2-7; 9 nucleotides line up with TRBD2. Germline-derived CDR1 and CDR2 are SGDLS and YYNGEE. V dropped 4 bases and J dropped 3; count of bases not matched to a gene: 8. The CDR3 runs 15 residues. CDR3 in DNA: TGTGCCAGCAGCCCAGTGGTTAGCGGGAGCTACGAGCAGTACTTC. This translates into CASSPVVSGSYEQYF.

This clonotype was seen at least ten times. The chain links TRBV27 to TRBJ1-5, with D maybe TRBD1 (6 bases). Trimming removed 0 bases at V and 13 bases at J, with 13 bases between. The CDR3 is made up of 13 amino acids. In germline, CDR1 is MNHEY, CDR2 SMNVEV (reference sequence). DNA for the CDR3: TGTGCCAGCAGTTTATCGTCCTCCGACAGGCAGCATTTT. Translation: CASSLSSSDRQHF.

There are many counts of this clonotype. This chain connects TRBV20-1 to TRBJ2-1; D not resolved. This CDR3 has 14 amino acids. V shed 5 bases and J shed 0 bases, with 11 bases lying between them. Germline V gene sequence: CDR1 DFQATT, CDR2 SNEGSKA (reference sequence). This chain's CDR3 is CSAAAYSSYNEQFF. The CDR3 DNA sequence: TGCAGTGCTGCTGCCTATAGCTCCTACAATGAGCAGTTCTTC.

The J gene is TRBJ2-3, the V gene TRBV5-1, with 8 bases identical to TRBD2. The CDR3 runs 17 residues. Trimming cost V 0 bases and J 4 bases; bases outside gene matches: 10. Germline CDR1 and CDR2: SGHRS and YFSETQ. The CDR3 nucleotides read TGCGCCAGCAGCTTGGTGCGGGGGGCGATTCCCGCAGATACGCAGTATTTT. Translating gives CASSLVRGAIPADTQYF.

CDR3 in DNA: TGCAGTGCTAGTAGTAGCGGGGCCTACACAGATACGCAGTATTTT. Its translation is CSASSSGAYTDTQYF. The chain recombines TRBV20-1 with TRBJ2-3; 8 nucleotides match TRBD2. After removal of 3 bases from V and 2 bases from J, the junction contained 7 bases not matched to a gene. CDR3 size: 15 residues. The germline V gene encodes CDR1 DFQATT and CDR2 SNEGSKA (reference sequence).

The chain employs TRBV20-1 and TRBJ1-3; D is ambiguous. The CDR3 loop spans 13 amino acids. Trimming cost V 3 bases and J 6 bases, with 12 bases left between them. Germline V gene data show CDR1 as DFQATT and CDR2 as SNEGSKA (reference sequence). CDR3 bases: TGCAGTGCTAGTCCGGGAGTGGAAAACACCATATATTTT. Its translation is CSASPGVENTIYF.

For the CDR3, the DNA is TGTGCCAGCAGCCAAGACTGGACTACCTCTGGGGCCAACGTCCTGACTTTC. It translates to CASSQDWTTSGANVLTF. The chain carries TRBV4-2 and TRBJ2-6, with D possibly matching TRBD2 (6 bases). V was pared by 0 bases and J by 0 bases, with 9 bases between. The CDR3 is 17 residues long. Germline CDR1 and CDR2: LGHNA and YNFKEQ.

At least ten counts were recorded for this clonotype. In nucleotides, the CDR3 is TGCGCCAGCAGCCCCGGGACAGGGAAGGACACTGAAGCTTTCTTT. This translates into CASSPGTGKDTEAFF. The rearrangement uses TRBV5-1 and TRBJ1-1; 9 bases are shared with TRBD1. The CDR3 sequence is 15 residues long. V lost 4 bases and J lost 3; bases outside the gene matches: 7. Germline V gene lookup returns CDR1 SGHRS and CDR2 YFSETQ.

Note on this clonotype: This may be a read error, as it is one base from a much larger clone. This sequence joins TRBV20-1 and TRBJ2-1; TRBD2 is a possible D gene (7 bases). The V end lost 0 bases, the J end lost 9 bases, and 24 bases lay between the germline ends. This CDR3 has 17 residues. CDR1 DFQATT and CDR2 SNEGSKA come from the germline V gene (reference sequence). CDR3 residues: CSARDPSGAGPRGEQFF. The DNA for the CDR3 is TGCAGTGCTAGAGATCCTAGCGGAGCGGGTCCCAGGGGTGAGCAGTTCTTC.

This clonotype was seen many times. CDR3 nucleotide sequence: TGCAGTGCTAGCCAACAGGGAGTGGGAACTGAAGCTTTCTTT. Protein product: CSASQQGVGTEAFF. This chain uses TRBV20-1 with TRBJ1-1; possibly TRBD1 for D (6 bases). There are 14 residues in the CDR3. Between the trimmed V and J ends, which lost 3 bases and 5 bases, there was a span of 16 bases. Germline-derived CDR1 and CDR2 are DFQATT and SNEGSKA (reference sequence).

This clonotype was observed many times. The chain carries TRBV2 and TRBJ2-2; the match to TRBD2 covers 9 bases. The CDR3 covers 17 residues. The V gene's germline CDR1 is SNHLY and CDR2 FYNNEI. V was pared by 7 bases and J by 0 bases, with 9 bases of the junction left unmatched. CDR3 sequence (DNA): TGTGCCAGCACCGCTAGCGGGACGGGCGCGAACACCGGGGAGCTGTTTTTT. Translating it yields CASTASGTGANTGELFF.

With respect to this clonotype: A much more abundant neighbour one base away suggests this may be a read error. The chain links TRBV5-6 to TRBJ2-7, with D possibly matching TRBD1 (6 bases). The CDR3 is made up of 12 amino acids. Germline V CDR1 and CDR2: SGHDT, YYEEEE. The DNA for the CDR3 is TGTGCCAGCAAAAGGGACACCTACGAGCGGTACTTC. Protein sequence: CASKRDTYERYF.